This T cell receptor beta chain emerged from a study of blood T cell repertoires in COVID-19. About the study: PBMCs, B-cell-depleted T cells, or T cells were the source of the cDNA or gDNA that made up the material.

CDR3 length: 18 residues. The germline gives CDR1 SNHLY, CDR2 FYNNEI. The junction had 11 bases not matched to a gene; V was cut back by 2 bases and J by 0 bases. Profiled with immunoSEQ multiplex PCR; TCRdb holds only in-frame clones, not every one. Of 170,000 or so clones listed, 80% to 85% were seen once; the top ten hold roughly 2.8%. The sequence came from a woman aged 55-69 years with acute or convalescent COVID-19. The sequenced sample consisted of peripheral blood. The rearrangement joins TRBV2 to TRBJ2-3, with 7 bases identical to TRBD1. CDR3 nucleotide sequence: TGTGCCAGCAGTGAATCAACAGGGGATTCGACTAGCACAGATACGCAGTATTTT. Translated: CASSESTGDSTSTDTQYF.